The T cell receptor (beta chain) described here comes from a study of radiation and T cells in renal cell carcinoma. Time point in this sample: blood 4 weeks post-SBRT, at nephrectomy. The treatment here: 15 Gy SBRT to primary tumor, nephrectomy 4 weeks later. Nephrectomy followed 15 Gy stereotactic body radiation by 4 weeks. Germline V gene data show CDR1 as MNHNY and CDR2 as SVGAGI (reference sequence). This CDR3 is built from 15 residues. V lost 0 bases to trimming and J lost 0 bases; unmatched junction nucleotides: 1. Some clones are missing from TCRdb's copy, which holds only in-frame ones; the method was immunoSEQ multiplex PCR. The sample contains approximately 86,000 clones, approximately 86% of which appear only once.

The TCR sequence derives from a man in his forties or fifties with renal cell carcinoma. Specimen: blood, collected from a patient whose treatment included radiotherapy and nephrectomy. The chain joins TRBV6-6 to TRBJ2-5; 7 bases match TRBD2. The CDR3 nucleotides are TGTGCCAGCAGTTACTCCGGGACTAACCAAGAGACCCAGTACTTC. Amino acid sequence: CASSYSGTNQETQYF.